These T cell receptor beta chains were read from a single sample in a study of naive and memory T cell subsets. TCRdb analysed the UMI-ligation and nested PCR reads with MiXCR anew, one entry per CDR3 protein. Of about 100,000 distinct CDR3 sequences listed, approximately 14% were seen once; the top ten hold around 2.8%. The sequenced material came from naive CD8+ T cells from blood. The origin of the receptors is a human donor in good health. Both conserved end residues are part of each CDR3. D genes are given only for firm matches. Clone size is shown for a subset of rows, as once, few, many or a class of expanded clone.

>-|few|TRBJ1-2|TRBV12-3/TRBV12-4
CASSFTGSYGYTF
TGTGCCAGCAGTTTCACAGGCAGCTATGGCTACACCTTC
>TRBD1|many|TRBJ2-7|TRBV4-2
CASSTSTPGTDYEQYF
TGTGCCAGCAGCACAAGCACCCCAGGGACAGACTACGAGCAGTACTTC
>-|many|TRBJ2-6|TRBV12-3/TRBV12-4
CASSLIGANVLTF
TGTGCCAGCAGTTTAATCGGGGCCAACGTCCTGACTTTC
>TRBD2|few|TRBJ2-1|TRBV7-3
CASSLTGGRGEQFF
TGTGCCAGCAGCTTAACTGGCGGGAGAGGTGAGCAGTTCTTC
>-|-|TRBJ1-1|TRBV6-1
CATSARSAEAFF
TGTGCCACTTCGGCTCGGTCCGCTGAAGCTTTCTTT
>-|few|TRBJ1-1|TRBV6-5
CASSYSANTEAFF
TGTGCCAGCAGTTACTCGGCGAACACTGAAGCTTTCTTT
>TRBD2|-|TRBJ2-1|TRBV29-1
CSVSGTSVGYNEQFF
TGCAGCGTTTCCGGGACTAGCGTGGGATACAATGAGCAGTTCTTC
>TRBD1|-|TRBJ2-1|TRBV7-9
CASSRRGQGYNEQFF
TGTGCCAGCAGCCGCCGTGGACAGGGCTACAATGAGCAGTTCTTC
>-|-|TRBJ2-1|TRBV11-3
CASSLQGSTYNEQFF
TGTGCCAGCAGCCTCCAGGGATCTACTTACAATGAGCAGTTCTTC
>-|-|TRBJ2-2|TRBV12-3/TRBV12-4
CASSLAAGRSGELFF
TGTGCCAGCTCTTTGGCCGCCGGGCGTTCCGGGGAGCTGTTTTTT
>-|-|TRBJ1-5|TRBV7-9
CASSPGSGQPQHF
TGTGCCAGCAGCCCAGGTTCAGGGCAGCCCCAGCATTTT
>TRBD2|few|TRBJ2-5|TRBV29-1
CSVEGELRLAGQETQYF
TGCAGCGTTGAAGGGGAATTAAGACTAGCGGGGCAAGAGACCCAGTACTTC
>-|many|TRBJ1-1|TRBV7-9
CASSLAGPNTEAFF
TGTGCCAGCAGCTTAGCCGGACCGAACACTGAAGCTTTCTTT
>-|few|TRBJ2-4|TRBV5-6
CASSPGIKNIQYF
TGTGCCAGCAGCCCCGGGATAAAAAACATTCAGTACTTC
>-|-|TRBJ2-3|TRBV29-1
CSVEGGGYPTDTQYF
TGCAGCGTTGAGGGAGGGGGGTATCCCACAGATACGCAGTATTTT
>TRBD1|-|TRBJ2-4|TRBV19
CASSPEGQGENIQYF
TGTGCCAGTAGCCCGGAGGGACAGGGGGAAAACATTCAGTACTTC
>TRBD1|-|TRBJ2-1|TRBV11-2
CASSSEGQGGGNEQFF
TGTGCCAGCAGCTCAGAAGGACAGGGAGGTGGGAATGAGCAGTTCTTC
>-|few|TRBJ1-1|TRBV7-9
CASYFIGGNTEAFF
TGTGCCAGCTATTTTATAGGGGGGAACACTGAAGCTTTCTTT
>TRBD1|many|TRBJ2-7|TRBV7-9
CASSSMDRGIYEQYF
TGTGCCAGCAGCTCAATGGACAGGGGGATATACGAGCAGTACTTC
>-|few|TRBJ2-3|TRBV5-5
CASTEDVGTDTQYF
TGTGCCAGCACCGAGGATGTGGGCACAGATACGCAGTATTTT
>TRBD1|-|TRBJ2-7|TRBV27
CASSLTGTGLYEQYF
TGTGCCAGCAGTCTGACCGGGACAGGGCTCTACGAGCAGTACTTC
>TRBD1|few|TRBJ1-4|TRBV19
CASSMPTGTNEKLFF
TGTGCCAGTAGTATGCCGACAGGGACAAATGAAAAACTGTTTTTT
>-|few|TRBJ1-1|TRBV7-6
CASSPKGGTSAFF
TGTGCCAGCAGCCCGAAGGGCGGGACAAGCGCTTTCTTT
>TRBD2|-|TRBJ2-1|TRBV7-6
CASSPLGLADNEQFF
TGTGCCAGCAGCCCACTGGGACTAGCTGACAATGAGCAGTTCTTC
>-|few|TRBJ2-1|TRBV29-1
CSGGHGNEQFF
TGCAGCGGGGGTCACGGTAATGAGCAGTTCTTC
>-|-|TRBJ2-7|TRBV2
CAIGLSLSYEQYF
TGTGCCATCGGACTGAGTCTTTCCTACGAGCAGTACTTC
>-|-|TRBJ2-1|TRBV3-1
CASRELEGDSASALFF
TGTGCCAGCAGAGAACTAGAAGGTGACTCGGCAAGTGCGTTATTCTTC
>TRBD1|few|TRBJ1-1|TRBV30
CASDRVGNTEAFF
TGTGCCTCAGACAGGGTCGGGAACACTGAAGCTTTCTTT
>-|few|TRBJ2-2|TRBV7-9
CASSPPGGYSTGELFF
TGTGCCAGCAGCCCGCCGGGCGGATATAGCACCGGGGAGCTGTTTTTT
>-|-|TRBJ2-7|TRBV15
CATSRDPTYEQYF
TGTGCCACCAGCAGAGACCCGACCTACGAGCAGTACTTC
>-|-|TRBJ2-1|TRBV4-1
CASSHVLWDEQFF
TGCGCCAGCAGCCATGTACTTTGGGATGAGCAGTTCTTC
>-|-|TRBJ1-4|TRBV9
CASAAGANEKLFF
TGTGCCAGCGCTGCGGGGGCGAACGAAAAACTGTTTTTT
>-|-|TRBJ2-1|TRBV30
CAWSTGTNYNEQFF
TGTGCCTGGAGTACGGGAACTAACTACAATGAGCAGTTCTTC
>-|-|TRBJ1-5|TRBV7-2
CASSLQGLSNQPQHF
TGTGCCAGCAGCTTACAGGGACTCAGCAATCAGCCCCAGCATTTT
>-|few|TRBJ2-3|TRBV11-2
CASSIYTGSTDTQYF
TGTGCCAGCAGTATATATACAGGTTCCACAGATACGCAGTATTTT
>TRBD1|-|TRBJ2-5|TRBV30
CASEGTGDFETQYF
TGTGCCTCAGAAGGGACAGGGGATTTTGAGACCCAGTACTTC
>-|many|TRBJ1-1|TRBV29-1
CSVAGGNTEAFF
TGCAGCGTTGCGGGGGGGAACACTGAAGCTTTCTTT
>TRBD1|-|TRBJ2-4|TRBV6-2/TRBV6-3
CASTSGGAKNIQYF
TGTGCCAGCACGTCAGGGGGAGCCAAAAACATTCAGTACTTC
>-|-|TRBJ1-6|TRBV7-8
CASSFGGGTYNSPLHF
TGTGCCAGCAGCTTCGGAGGGGGAACTTATAATTCACCCCTCCACTTT
>-|-|TRBJ2-5|TRBV6-2/TRBV6-3
CASSPDGTQYF
TGTGCCAGCAGCCCCGACGGGACCCAGTACTTC
>-|-|TRBJ1-2|TRBV25-1
CASSKPNYGYTF
TGTGCCAGCAGTAAACCAAACTATGGCTACACCTTC
>-|-|TRBJ2-7|TRBV28
CASSTRQRVSYEQYF
TGTGCCAGCAGTACTCGACAGCGGGTCTCCTACGAGCAGTACTTC
>TRBD1|few|TRBJ2-3|TRBV24-1
CATSGRTGPSVLTDTQYF
TGTGCCACCAGTGGTCGGACAGGGCCCTCCGTTTTGACAGATACGCAGTATTTT
>-|few|TRBJ2-1|TRBV7-8
CAGSGFSYNEQFF
TGTGCCGGGAGCGGTTTCTCGTACAATGAGCAGTTCTTC
>-|-|TRBJ2-1|TRBV2
CASSERFRGSYNEQFF
TGTGCCAGCAGTGAACGATTCAGGGGATCCTACAATGAGCAGTTCTTC
>-|many|TRBJ2-1|TRBV4-2
CASSQETSSYNEQFF
TGTGCCAGCAGCCAAGAGACGAGCTCCTACAATGAGCAGTTCTTC
>-|-|TRBJ2-2|TRBV5-1
CASSLSPGLTGELFF
TGCGCCAGCAGCTTGTCCCCGGGACTCACCGGGGAGCTGTTTTTT
>TRBD2|-|TRBJ2-3|TRBV19
CASTPLGLAGDTQYF
TGTGCCAGTACTCCACTTGGACTAGCAGGGGATACGCAGTATTTT
>-|many|TRBJ2-1|TRBV16
CASSQFYNNEQFF
TGTGCCAGCAGCCAATTTTACAACAATGAGCAGTTCTTC
>-|-|TRBJ1-2|TRBV29-1
CSGTRDGNYGYTF
TGCAGCGGAACTAGGGACGGAAACTATGGCTACACCTTC
>-|many|TRBJ2-1|TRBV5-5
CASSRTEDRGNNYNEQFF
TGTGCCAGCAGCCGGACAGAGGACAGAGGGAACAACTACAATGAGCAGTTCTTC
>-|many|TRBJ2-5|TRBV30
CAWTLDSAYQETQYF
TGTGCCTGGACCCTTGACAGTGCCTACCAAGAGACCCAGTACTTC